This T cell receptor (beta chain) was recorded in a study of blood T cell repertoires in COVID-19. Libraries were prepared by immunoSEQ multiplex PCR; TCRdb keeps only in-frame clonotypes and omits some of them. Of roughly 100,000 clones in the sample, 71% are singletons; the top ten hold roughly 0.86%. The CDR3 sequence is 15 residues long. V was clipped by 1 base and J by 8 bases; unmatched bases: 6. CDR1 is SGHTA, CDR2 FQGNSA, per germline. The chain has TRBV7-2 and TRBJ1-2; 11 bases line up with TRBD1. The sequence was obtained from a human donor with acute or convalescent COVID-19. The donor label of this sample is uncertain. Material: peripheral blood. The CDR3 bases are TGTGCCAGCAGCTTAGGGACAGGGGGCGCTCAAGGCTACACCTTC. This codes for CASSLGTGGAQGYTF.